This TCR beta chain was sequenced for a study of blood T cell repertoires in COVID-19. Repertoires were generated with immunoSEQ multiplex PCR, while TCRdb's copy carries only in-frame clones and drops some. This table holds some 240,000 clones, about 80% found once. Clinical history as reported by participants underpinned cohort assignment. Per germline, CDR1 MGHDK and CDR2 SYGVNS. Trimming took off 5 bases at V and 10 bases at J, with 9 bases between the two ends. The CDR3 covers 11 residues. V is TRBV25-1 and J is TRBJ2-1, with a weak D call TRBD1 (6 bases). The receptor comes from a man aged 45-65 years who had recovered from COVID-19. Sequencing input: PBMCs or T cells enriched from blood (not recorded which). This CDR3 is CASSFTGEQFF. The CDR3 DNA is TGTGCCAGCAGTTTCACAGGGGAGCAGTTCTTC.